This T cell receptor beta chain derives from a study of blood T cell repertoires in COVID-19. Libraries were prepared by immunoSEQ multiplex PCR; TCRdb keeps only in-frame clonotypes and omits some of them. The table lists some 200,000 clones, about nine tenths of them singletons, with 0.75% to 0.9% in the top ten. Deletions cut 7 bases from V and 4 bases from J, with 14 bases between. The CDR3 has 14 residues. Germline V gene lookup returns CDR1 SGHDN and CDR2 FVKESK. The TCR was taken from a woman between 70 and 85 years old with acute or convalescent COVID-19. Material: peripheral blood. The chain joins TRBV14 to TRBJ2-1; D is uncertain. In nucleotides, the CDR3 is TGTGCCAGCAACCCTTCTGCGGTTTACAATGAGCAGTTCTTC. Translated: CASNPSAVYNEQFF.